A single sample is the source of the 2 T cell receptor beta chains below, sequenced in a study of blood T cell repertoires in COVID-19. Assay used: immunoSEQ multiplex PCR; TCRdb lists only in-frame clones, some missing. Among 180,000 or so clones listed, 70% to 90% were seen once. The sequencing sample was made of peripheral blood. These receptors came from a man in his forties who had recovered from COVID-19.

V and J are TRBV4-3 and TRBJ1-3, with D possibly being TRBD1 (5 bases). CDR1 is LGHNA and CDR2 is YSLEER in the germline V gene. Trimming left V 1 base short and J 2 bases short, with 15 bases between. The CDR3 sequence is 17 residues long. CDR3 DNA: TGCGCCAGCAGCCAAGCCTTTGGGGCGAGAGCTGGAAACACCATATATTTT. This gives the protein CASSQAFGARAGNTIYF.

The J gene is TRBJ2-5, the V gene TRBV24-1; 9 bases fit TRBD1. Germline CDR1 and CDR2: KGHDR and SFDVKD. The V gene end was trimmed by 4 bases and the J gene end by 5 bases; junction bases not matched to a gene: 7. This CDR3 has 15 residues. CDR3 sequence (DNA): TGTGCCACCAGTGACGTGGACAGGGGAGGGGAGACCCAGTACTTC. Its protein is CATSDVDRGGETQYF.